The 27 T cell receptor beta chains presented below share a single source sample, sequenced in a study of cytomegalovirus exposure and HLA in healthy donors. PCR involved 60 Vbeta and 13 Jbeta primers. Profiling relied on immunoSEQ multiplex PCR, and the TCRdb table lists in-frame clones only, not all of them. This table holds 100,000 to 150,000 clones, about 80% found once. Sequenced sample: PBMCs. These receptors were taken from a young man in good health and CMV-seronegative.

This chain uses TRBV4-3 with TRBJ1-1; 10 positions agree with TRBD1. This CDR3 is built from 14 residues. Germline CDR1 reads LGHNA; CDR2 reads YSLEER. Unmatched junction bases numbered 4, after V lost 3 bases and J lost 6 bases. The CDR3 DNA is TGCGCCAGCAGCCAGGACAGGGGGACTTCTGAAGCTTTCTTT. Translating gives CASSQDRGTSEAFF.

This sequence joins TRBV11-3 and TRBJ2-7, with TRBD2 identical over 11 bases. Germline CDR1 and CDR2: SGHNT and YENEEA. J was trimmed by 0 bases and V by 5 bases; bases with no gene match: 12. This CDR3 region has 18 residues. CDR3 in amino acids: CASSPSSPTSGSSYEQYF. CDR3 DNA: TGTGCCAGCAGCCCTAGCAGCCCCACTAGCGGGAGCTCCTACGAGCAGTACTTC.

The V gene is TRBV2, the J gene TRBJ2-7, with 10 bases identical to TRBD1. This CDR3 is 16 amino acids long. Germline trimming cut 7 bases from V and 6 bases from J; bases unmatched to any gene: 15. Germline V gene lookup returns CDR1 SNHLY and CDR2 FYNNEI. This CDR3 is CASIPQRGQGLSEQYF. CDR3 DNA: TGTGCCAGCATCCCCCAAAGGGGACAGGGGCTCAGCGAGCAGTACTTC.

The chain is built from TRBV5-1 and TRBJ1-6; TRBD1 matches at 7 bases. CDR1 and CDR2 (germline): SGHRS, YFSETQ. This CDR3 spans 15 amino acids. Losses at the gene ends were 2 bases for V and 7 bases for J; bases not matched to a gene: 6. DNA of the CDR3: TGCGCCAGCAGCTTATTGGGGACAGTAAATTCACCCCTCCACTTT. It encodes CASSLLGTVNSPLHF.

V usage is TRBV7-8 and J usage is TRBJ2-7; D is perhaps TRBD2 (5 bases). Germline V lookup: CDR1 SGHVS, CDR2 FQNEAQ. V gave up 2 bases and J gave up 7 bases, with 12 bases separating them. This CDR3 spans 13 amino acids. The CDR3 protein is CASSLSLASEQYV. CDR3 bases: TGTGCCAGCAGCTTATCATTAGCGAGTGAGCAGTACGTC.

This clone has just a few counts. The CDR3 sequence is CASSVFSGTGGTGELFF. The CDR3 nucleotides read TGTGCCAGCAGCGTGTTTAGCGGGACTGGGGGTACCGGGGAGCTGTTTTTT. The chain carries TRBV9 and TRBJ2-2, with TRBD2 identical over 8 bases. The V and J ends lost 2 bases and 5 bases, in that order; junction bases with no gene match: 11. The germline V gene has CDR1 SGDLS and CDR2 YYNGEE. This CDR3 is built from 17 residues.

This clone was observed a single time. The rearrangement joins TRBV18 to TRBJ2-7; TRBD1 matches at 10 bases. This CDR3 is built from 14 residues. Germline CDR1 is KGHSH and CDR2 is LQKENI. The V gene end was trimmed by 4 bases and the J gene end by 2 bases; junction bases not matched to a gene: 2. The CDR3 loop is CASSLGQGPYEQYV. CDR3 in DNA: TGTGCCAGCTCACTGGGACAGGGGCCCTACGAGCAGTACGTC.

The chain couples TRBV30 to TRBJ2-1; 8 bases are a match to TRBD1. After removal of 5 bases from V and 6 bases from J, the junction contained 12 bases not matched to a gene. The CDR3 is 15 residues long. Germline V CDR1 and CDR2: GTSNPN, SVGIG (reference sequence). The CDR3 sequence: CAWENRGFGGNEQFF. In DNA form, the CDR3 reads TGTGCCTGGGAGAACAGGGGGTTCGGGGGCAATGAGCAGTTCTTC.

The chain recombines TRBV13 with TRBJ2-7, with a possible D match to TRBD2 (5 bases). V lost 5 bases to trimming and J lost 4 bases, with 15 bases between them. Germline lookup yields CDR1 PRHDT and CDR2 FYEKMQ (reference sequence). The CDR3 loop spans 14 amino acids. DNA of the CDR3: TGTGCCAGCAGCCGCGGGCGGCCTAGTTACGAGCAGTACGTC. It codes for CASSRGRPSYEQYV.

This clone has a single count. The chain links TRBV7-9 to TRBJ2-3; TRBD2 matches 10 bases. V shed 0 bases and J 5 bases; nucleotides not matched to a gene: 2. The V gene's germline CDR1 is SEHNR and CDR2 FQNEAQ (reference sequence). This CDR3 is 15 amino acids long. CDR3 in DNA: TGTGCCAGCAGCTTAGCTAGCGGGAGGATAGATACGCAGTATTTT. It yields the protein CASSLASGRIDTQYF.

The CDR3 DNA sequence: TGTGCCAGCCTGGGGGGGGTTGAGCAGTTCTTC. This codes for CASLGGVEQFF. This rearrangement joins TRBV19 to TRBJ2-1; 7 bases agree with TRBD2. The CDR3 is made up of 11 amino acids. The germline gives CDR1 LNHDA, CDR2 SQIVND (reference sequence). Trimming at V came to 9 bases and at J to 9 bases, leaving 5 bases not matched to a gene. Full variable domain (rest looked up from reference TRBV19 and TRBJ2-1): DGGITQSPKYLFRKEGQNVTLSCEQNLNHDAMYWYRQDPGQGLRLIYYSQIVNDFQKGDIAEGYSVSREKKESFPLTVTSAQKNPTAFYLCASLGGVEQFFGPGTRLTVL.

The chain has TRBV6-1 and TRBJ2-4, with 7 bases lining up with TRBD1. The V segment lost 7 bases and the J segment 0 bases; nucleotides outside the gene matches: 6. The CDR3 extends over 15 amino acids. Germline lookup yields CDR1 MNHNS and CDR2 SASEGT. CDR3 loop: CASTPQGIAKNIQYF. CDR3 sequence (DNA): TGTGCCAGCACCCCACAGGGGATAGCCAAAAACATTCAGTACTTC.

The sample holds a few counts of this clone. The chain combines TRBV25-1 with TRBJ1-2; 9 bases match TRBD1. The germline V gene encodes CDR1 MGHDK and CDR2 SYGVNS. CDR3 length: 16 residues. V lost 3 bases to trimming and J lost 6 bases; unmatched junction nucleotides: 11. In nucleotides, the CDR3 is TGTGCCAGCAGTGAGCAGACCAGAGGGACAGGGCATGGCTACACCTTC. Protein sequence: CASSEQTRGTGHGYTF.

This rearrangement joins TRBV30 to TRBJ1-6; D gene uncertain. With 1 base removed from V and 0 bases from J, the gap between germline ends came to 4 bases. The length of the CDR3 is 14 residues. Germline CDR1 reads GTSNPN; CDR2 reads SVGIG (reference sequence). CDR3 in amino acids: CAWSASSYNSPLHF. In DNA, the CDR3 is TGTGCCTGGAGTGCTAGCTCCTATAATTCACCCCTCCACTTT. Together with reference TRBV30 and TRBJ1-6, the CDR3 gives the full variable domain: SQTIHQWPATLVQPVGSPLSLECTVEGTSNPNLYWYRQAAGRGLQLLFYSVGIGQISSEVPQNLSASRPQDRQFILSSKKLLLSDSGFYLCAWSASSYNSPLHFGNGTRLTVT.

V and J are TRBV18 and TRBJ2-3, with a weak D call TRBD2 (6 bases). The CDR3 length is 16 residues. Germline values: CDR1 KGHSH, CDR2 LQKENI. Trimming shortened V by 1 base and J by 0 bases, and 11 bases separated the two germline ends. The CDR3 loop reads CASSPLTSRSTDTQYF. In nucleotides, the CDR3 is TGTGCCAGCTCACCACTCACTAGCAGAAGCACAGATACGCAGTATTTT.

This clone was detected a few times. The chain recombines TRBV7-3 with TRBJ2-5, with TRBD1 matching over 7 bases. In germline, CDR1 is SGHTA, CDR2 FQGTGA. The CDR3 has 15 residues. J was trimmed by 4 bases and V by 4 bases; bases with no gene match: 9. CDR3 sequence: CASSSAGGEAETQYF. The CDR3 DNA sequence: TGTGCCAGCAGCTCGGCAGGGGGAGAGGCAGAGACCCAGTACTTC.

The rearrangement links TRBV9 to TRBJ2-3, with D uncertain. The ends were cut back, 0 bases at V and 2 bases at J, with 10 bases in the middle. Germline CDR1 and CDR2: SGDLS and YYNGEE. The CDR3 sequence is 15 residues long. CDR3 coding DNA: TGTGCCAGCAGCGTAGTCCCACAGCACACAGATACGCAGTATTTT. It codes for CASSVVPQHTDTQYF.

This chain joins TRBV6-6 and TRBJ2-1; 8 nucleotides align to TRBD1. J was trimmed by 1 base and V by 10 bases; bases with no gene match: 3. The CDR3 length is 13 residues. CDR1 is MNHNY, CDR2 SVGAGI, per germline (reference sequence). CDR3 in DNA: TGTGCCACACAGGGGGTATCCTACAATGAGCAGTTCTTC. Translation: CATQGVSYNEQFF.

The CDR3 here is CASSFRVGGTGELFF. The DNA for the CDR3 is TGTGCCAGCAGTTTTCGTGTGGGAGGGACCGGGGAGCTGTTTTTT. V usage is TRBV6-5 and J usage is TRBJ2-2, with 7 bases aligning to TRBD2. The V and J ends lost 4 bases and 5 bases, in that order; junction bases with no gene match: 7. The CDR3 runs 15 residues. Germline values: CDR1 MNHEY, CDR2 SVGAGI.

This chain joins TRBV5-1 and TRBJ2-3; TRBD2 matches at 9 bases. Germline assignment: CDR1 SGHRS and CDR2 YFSETQ. After removal of 2 bases from V and 1 base from J, the junction contained 8 bases not matched to a gene. The CDR3 spans 17 residues. DNA for the CDR3: TGCGCCAGCAGCTTTAGCGGGAGAGGGACTCGCACAGATACGCAGTATTTT. Translated: CASSFSGRGTRTDTQYF.

This clone occurred a few times. The rearrangement links TRBV27 to TRBJ1-1; weak D call: TRBD1 (6 bases). The V and J ends lost 7 bases and 0 bases respectively, with 9 bases between them. The CDR3 runs 13 residues. Germline V gene sequence: CDR1 MNHEY, CDR2 SMNVEV (reference sequence). The CDR3 sequence is CASKDSMNTEAFF. DNA for the CDR3: TGTGCCAGCAAGGACAGTATGAACACTGAAGCTTTCTTT.

This clone occurred a few times. The chain recombines TRBV6-5 with TRBJ2-7; TRBD1 aligns across 7 bases. The germline gives CDR1 MNHEY, CDR2 SVGAGI. The CDR3 length is 13 residues. Losses at the gene ends were 6 bases for V and 7 bases for J; bases not matched to a gene: 9. CDR3 amino acids: CASSHPTGFEQYF. The CDR3 coding sequence is TGTGCCAGCAGCCATCCGACAGGGTTTGAGCAGTACTTC.

The chain is built from TRBV14 and TRBJ2-1, with D tentatively TRBD2 (5 bases). The CDR3 totals 14 residues. Trimming took off 4 bases at V and 6 bases at J, with 13 bases between the two ends. CDR1 and CDR2 from the germline V gene are SGHDN and FVKESK. CDR3 protein: CASSPLGLANEQFF. The CDR3 bases are TGTGCCAGCAGCCCGCTAGGGCTAGCCAATGAGCAGTTCTTC.

V gene TRBV5-6 combines with J gene TRBJ2-5; 10 bases align to TRBD2. The J segment lost 0 bases and the V segment lost 7 bases, leaving 6 bases of the junction unmatched. The CDR3 is 15 amino acids. Germline V CDR1 and CDR2: SGHDT, YYEEEE. Here the CDR3 reads CASYGLADNQETQYF. The CDR3 DNA sequence: TGTGCCAGCTACGGACTAGCGGACAACCAAGAGACCCAGTACTTC.

V and J are TRBV4-2 and TRBJ1-3; D gene uncertain. The CDR3 sequence is 16 residues long. Germline V lookup: CDR1 LGHNA, CDR2 YNFKEQ. V was clipped by 0 bases and J by 4 bases, with 13 bases between them. In DNA form, the CDR3 reads TGTGCCAGCAGCCAAGATCTCCGGGGATCCGGAAACACCATATATTTT. Protein product: CASSQDLRGSGNTIYF.

The J gene is TRBJ2-7, the V gene TRBV28; tentatively, D is TRBD1 (6 bases). This CDR3 is 12 amino acids long. The V end lost 2 bases, the J end lost 7 bases, and 9 bases lay between the germline ends. The germline V gene encodes CDR1 MDHEN and CDR2 SYDVKM. The CDR3 coding sequence is TGTGCCAGCAGTTTACAGGGGTGTGAGCAGTACTTC. Protein: CASSLQGCEQYF.

The chain links TRBV7-9 to TRBJ2-1, with 8 bases lining up with TRBD2. In germline, CDR1 is SEHNR, CDR2 FQNEAQ (reference sequence). The V gene end was trimmed by 1 base and the J gene end by 4 bases; junction bases not matched to a gene: 3. CDR3 size: 15 residues. CDR3 coding DNA: TGTGCCAGCAGCTTAGTACTAGCGGCATACAATGAGCAGTTCTTC. It yields the protein CASSLVLAAYNEQFF.